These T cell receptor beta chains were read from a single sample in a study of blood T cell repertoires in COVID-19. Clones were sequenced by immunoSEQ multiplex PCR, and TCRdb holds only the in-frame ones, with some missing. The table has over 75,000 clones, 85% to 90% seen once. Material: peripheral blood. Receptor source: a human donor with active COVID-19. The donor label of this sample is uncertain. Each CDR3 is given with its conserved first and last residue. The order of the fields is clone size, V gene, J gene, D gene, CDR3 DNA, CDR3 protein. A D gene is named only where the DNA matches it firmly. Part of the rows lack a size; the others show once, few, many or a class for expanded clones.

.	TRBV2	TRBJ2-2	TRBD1	TGTGCCAGCAACAAACAGGGGGCGAACACCGGGGAGCTGTTTTTT	CASNKQGANTGELFF
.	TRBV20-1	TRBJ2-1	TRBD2	TGCAGTGCTAGTCCAGCGGGGGATTACAATGAGCAGTTCTTC	CSASPAGDYNEQFF
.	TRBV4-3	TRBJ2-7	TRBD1	TGCGCCAGCAGCCCTGACAGGGGCCGGGAGCAGTACTTC	CASSPDRGREQYF
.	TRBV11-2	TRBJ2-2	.	TGTGCCAGCAGCTTAGAACCGGGCGGGGAGCTGTTTTTT	CASSLEPGGELFF
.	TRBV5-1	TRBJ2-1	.	TGCGCCAGCAGCTCCGGGGGACGCTCCTACAATGAGCAGTTCTTC	CASSSGGRSYNEQFF
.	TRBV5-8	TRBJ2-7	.	TGTGCCAGCAGCAAAGACGGGCCGGCGAGGGACGAGCAGTACTTC	CASSKDGPARDEQYF
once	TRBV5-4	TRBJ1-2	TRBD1	TGTGCCAGCAGCTCCGGGGACAGGGGGATCCTCCATGGCTACACCTTC	CASSSGDRGILHGYTF
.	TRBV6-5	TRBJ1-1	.	TGTGCCAGCAGTTTTCTGGCGGTGAACACTGAAGCTTTCTTT	CASSFLAVNTEAFF
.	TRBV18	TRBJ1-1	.	TGTGCCAGCTCACCACTCCGGGGGTCGGGCACTGAAGCTTTCTTT	CASSPLRGSGTEAFF
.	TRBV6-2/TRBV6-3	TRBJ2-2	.	TGTGCCAGCAGTTCTCGATCGCCTAGTAACGCCGGGGAGCTGTTTTTT	CASSSRSPSNAGELFF
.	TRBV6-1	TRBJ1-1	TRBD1	TGTGCCAGCAGTGAAGGCGCAGGGGGCGCTTCGGCCACTGAAGCTTTCTTT	CASSEGAGGASATEAFF
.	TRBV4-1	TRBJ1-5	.	TGCGCCAGCAGCCAAGCTCATAACAGCCTTAATCAGCCCCAGCATTTT	CASSQAHNSLNQPQHF
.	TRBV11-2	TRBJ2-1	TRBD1	TGTGCCAGCAGCTTTTTGCAGGGGGTGGGTAATGAGCAGTTCTTC	CASSFLQGVGNEQFF
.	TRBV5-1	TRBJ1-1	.	TGCGCCAGCAGCTTGGCGTCCCGAGGAACTGAAGCTTTCTTT	CASSLASRGTEAFF
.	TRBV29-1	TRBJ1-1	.	TGCAGCGTTGTGGCTTTCGGGGGGCAGACCAACACTGAAGCTTTCTTT	CSVVAFGGQTNTEAFF
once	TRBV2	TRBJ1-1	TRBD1	TGTGCCAGCAGCGACAGGGGAGTGAACACTGAAGCTTTCTTT	CASSDRGVNTEAFF
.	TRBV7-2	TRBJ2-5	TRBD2	TGTGCCAGCAGCTTCGGTCTAGCGGGGGGGGAAGAGACCCAGTACTTC	CASSFGLAGGEETQYF
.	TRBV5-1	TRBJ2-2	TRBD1	TGCGCCAGCAGTTCGAACAGGGGGCAAGGCGGGGAGCTGTTTTTT	CASSSNRGQGGELFF
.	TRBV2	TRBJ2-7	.	TGTGCCAGCAGTGTAGGGCTAGCTTCGGACGGGGAGCAGTACTTC	CASSVGLASDGEQYF
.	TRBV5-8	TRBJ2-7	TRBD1	TGTGCCAGCAGCGGAGGACAGGGGAGCTCCTACGAGCAGTACTTC	CASSGGQGSSYEQYF
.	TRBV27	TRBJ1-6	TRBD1	TGTGCCAGCAGTCCGTACAGGGGGGTTTCACCCCTCCACTTT	CASSPYRGVSPLHF
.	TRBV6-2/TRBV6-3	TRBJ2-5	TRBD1	TGTGCCAGCAGTTCGGGACAGGGGGCGGGAAGCCGGCAAGAGACCCAGTACTTC	CASSSGQGAGSRQETQYF
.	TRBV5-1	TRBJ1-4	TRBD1	TGCGCCAGCAGCACGTTCGGGACAGTCGAAAAACTGTTTTTT	CASSTFGTVEKLFF
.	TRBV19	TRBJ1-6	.	TGTGCCAGTAGTGACCGACTCTATAATTCACCCCTCCACTTT	CASSDRLYNSPLHF
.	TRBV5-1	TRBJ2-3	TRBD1	TGCGCCAGCTCGGGACAGGGGGCGACCCGAACGCAGTATTTT	CASSGQGATRTQYF
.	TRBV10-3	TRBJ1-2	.	TGTGCCATCAGTGAGTCGGGCAGGGGTGGCTACACCTTC	CAISESGRGGYTF
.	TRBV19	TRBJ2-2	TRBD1	TGTGCCAGTAGCCCGGGGACAGGGCGAACCGGGGAGCTGTTTTTT	CASSPGTGRTGELFF
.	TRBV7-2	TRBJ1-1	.	TGTGCCAGCAGCCCCGGAGATTTGAACACTGAAGCTTTCTTT	CASSPGDLNTEAFF
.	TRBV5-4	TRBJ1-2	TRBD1	TGTGCCAGCAGCCAAGGGACAGGGGGTAACTATGGCTACACCTTC	CASSQGTGGNYGYTF